Below are 30 T cell receptor beta chains sequenced from a single sample in a study of vaccination effects on CD4 cells after COVID-19. The antigens for these receptors are not known. Generated by immunoSEQ multiplex PCR, the TCRdb table keeps only in-frame clones and is missing some. In the table there are around 30,000 clones, about 76% of which are singletons. Expansion of antigen-specific CD4+ T cells with viral peptide pools was carried out by the ViraFEST assay before sequencing. Investigators separated out CD4+ T cells once around 9 days of culture had passed. The infection with SARS-CoV-2 (confirmed by PCR) occurred in this person between March and December 2020. The sample here was CD4+ T cells from PBMCs cultured with HCoV-NL63 spike peptides, taken before COVID-19 vaccination. These receptor sequences come from a human donor who had a prior SARS-CoV-2 infection.

The sample holds a few counts of this clone. This chain uses TRBV7-2 with TRBJ1-6; no reliable D call. V dropped 0 bases and J dropped 0 bases, with 12 bases sitting between them. The CDR3 spans 18 residues. Germline V gene sequence: CDR1 SGHTA, CDR2 FQGNSA. CDR3 bases: TGTGCCAGCAGCTTAGCCGGGCGGCCTAGCTCCTATAATTCACCCCTCCACTTT. It is translated as CASSLAGRPSSYNSPLHF.

The chain has TRBV11-3 and TRBJ2-7, with 9 bases identical to TRBD2. V gave up 0 bases and J gave up 4 bases; unmatched junction bases: 4. The germline gives CDR1 SGHNT, CDR2 YENEEA. This CDR3 has 15 residues. The CDR3 sequence: CASSLEAGGRYEQYF. The CDR3 nucleotides are TGTGCCAGCAGCTTAGAAGCGGGAGGAAGGTACGAGCAGTACTTC.

This clone has just a few counts. This chain joins TRBV4-2 and TRBJ2-7; no firm D call. This CDR3 has 14 residues. CDR1 is LGHNA, CDR2 YNFKEQ, per germline. Between the trimmed V and J ends, which lost 4 bases and 6 bases, there was a span of 16 bases. The CDR3 DNA reads TGTGCCAGCAGCCGGACCCATGTGACGGGCGAGCAGTACTTC. Its translation: CASSRTHVTGEQYF.

This sequence joins TRBV6-6 and TRBJ1-2; no clear D. Germline values: CDR1 MNHNY, CDR2 SVGAGI (reference sequence). The CDR3 totals 13 residues. The V gene lost 5 bases and the J gene lost 2 bases, with 9 bases spanning the gap. The CDR3 here is CASSKGINYGYTF. The CDR3, as DNA: TGTGCCAGCAGTAAGGGAATCAACTATGGCTACACCTTC.

V is TRBV5-6 and J is TRBJ2-7; perhaps TRBD1 as D (5 bases). The V and J ends lost 1 base and 2 bases respectively, with 10 bases between them. This CDR3 region has 14 residues. CDR1 and CDR2 (germline): SGHDT, YYEEEE. The CDR3 sequence: CASSLITGTYEQYF. Written as DNA, the CDR3 is TGTGCCAGCAGCTTGATTACAGGCACCTACGAGCAGTACTTC.

The chain combines TRBV4-1 with TRBJ1-2; D gene uncertain. This CDR3 is built from 15 residues. Trimming removed 1 base at V and 4 bases at J, with 13 bases between. Per the germline V gene, CDR1 is MGHRA and CDR2 is YSYEKL. CDR3 residues: CASSQAIGITYGYTF. The CDR3 region has the DNA TGCGCCAGCAGCCAAGCTATCGGCATAACCTATGGCTACACCTTC.

V gene TRBV12-3 or TRBV12-4 combines with J gene TRBJ1-5; D is uncertain. Between the trimmed V and J ends, which lost 2 bases and 6 bases, there was a span of 5 bases. The CDR3 extends over 12 amino acids. The CDR3 is CASSLNAQPQHF. CDR3 bases: TGTGCCAGCAGTTTAAATGCTCAGCCCCAGCATTTT.

This clone has more than one count but fewer than ten. The chain couples TRBV7-9 to TRBJ2-7; 8 bases are a match to TRBD1. V lost 1 base and J lost 0; bases outside the gene matches: 11. The CDR3 loop spans 18 amino acids. In germline, CDR1 is SEHNR, CDR2 FQNEAQ (reference sequence). This chain's CDR3 is CASSLGTRTTGGSYEQYF. The CDR3 bases are TGTGCCAGCAGCTTAGGTACGCGGACAACAGGGGGCTCCTACGAGCAGTACTTC.

This chain joins TRBV7-8 and TRBJ1-1; D remains unclear. CDR3 length equals 13 residues. Trimming removed 2 bases at V and 5 bases at J, with 9 bases between. The germline gives CDR1 SGHVS, CDR2 FQNEAQ. The CDR3 DNA reads as TGTGCCAGCAGCTTAATTTCCGATACTGAAGCTTTCTTT. As protein: CASSLISDTEAFF.

V gene TRBV27 combines with J gene TRBJ2-1, with 9 bases lining up with TRBD1. Losses at the gene ends were 1 base for V and 5 bases for J; bases not matched to a gene: 3. From germline, CDR1 is MNHEY and CDR2 SMNVEV (reference sequence). This CDR3 comprises 15 residues. The CDR3 is CASSLLGQGHNEQFF. The CDR3 DNA reads TGTGCCAGCAGTTTATTGGGACAGGGACACAATGAGCAGTTCTTC.

By frequency in the sample, this clone is large. This chain joins TRBV5-1 and TRBJ2-2; perhaps TRBD1 as D (6 bases). CDR1 SGHRS and CDR2 YFSETQ come from the germline V gene. This CDR3 contains 15 residues. The ends were cut back, 5 bases at V and 0 bases at J, with 11 bases in the middle. CDR3 protein: CASSPRGTNTGELFF. The CDR3 region has the DNA TGCGCCAGCAGTCCCAGGGGTACGAACACCGGGGAGCTGTTTTTT.

V and J are TRBV19 and TRBJ2-1; TRBD1 matches at 10 bases. Germline CDR1 is LNHDA and CDR2 is SQIVND (reference sequence). The CDR3 is 16 amino acids. The ends lost 4 bases at V and 2 bases at J; junction bases unmatched: 5. DNA for the CDR3: TGTGCCAGTAGTACCGCCGGGACAGGGGCCTACAATGAGCAGTTCTTC. Translating it yields CASSTAGTGAYNEQFF.

The rearrangement joins TRBV7-3 to TRBJ1-2; weak D call: TRBD1 (5 bases). Germline lookup yields CDR1 SGHTA and CDR2 FQGTGA. The CDR3 has 13 residues. Trimming left V 2 bases short and J 8 bases short, with 12 bases between. CDR3 amino acids: CASSLYEGTGYTF. Here the CDR3 DNA reads TGTGCCAGCAGCTTATACGAGGGGACGGGCTACACCTTC.

V gene TRBV2 combines with J gene TRBJ2-1; 7 bases are shared with TRBD2. The CDR3 sequence is 16 residues long. Germline CDR1 is SNHLY and CDR2 is FYNNEI. Trimming cost V 6 bases and J 3 bases; bases outside gene matches: 11. The CDR3 DNA reads as TGTGCCAGCAGCGACACGCCAGCGGGAAACTACAATGAGCAGTTCTTC. This codes for CASSDTPAGNYNEQFF.

This chain joins TRBV4-3 and TRBJ2-5; D uncertain. CDR1 and CDR2 (germline): LGHNA, YSLEER. V lost 0 bases to trimming and J lost 1 base, with 9 bases between them. CDR3 size: 15 residues. The CDR3 coding sequence is TGCGCCAGCAGCCAAGAGGCCAGACCCCAAGAGACCCAGTACTTC. This encodes CASSQEARPQETQYF.

Only one count was recorded for this clone. The chain links TRBV27 to TRBJ2-7, with 11 bases identical to TRBD2. In germline, CDR1 is MNHEY, CDR2 SMNVEV (reference sequence). Germline trimming cut 5 bases from V and 3 bases from J; bases unmatched to any gene: 6. CDR3 length equals 15 residues. Written as DNA, the CDR3 is TGTGCCAGCAGTCCAAGGGGACTAGCGGACTACGAGCAGTACTTC. It translates to CASSPRGLADYEQYF.

This chain links TRBV3-1 (or the pseudogene TRBV3-2) with TRBJ2-3, with 7 bases aligning to TRBD2. J lost 1 base, V lost 4 bases, and 8 bases had no gene match. Germline lookup yields CDR1 LGHDT and CDR2 YNNKEL (reference sequence). The CDR3 covers 16 residues. The CDR3 DNA follows: TGTGCCAGCAGCCGAATGGGGGGGTTCGGCACAGATACGCAGTATTTT. It specifies CASSRMGGFGTDTQYF.

This clone appeared a few times. This sequence joins TRBV7-9 and TRBJ2-7; D not resolved. V was pared by 0 bases and J by 6 bases, with 12 bases between. From germline, CDR1 is SEHNR and CDR2 FQNEAQ (reference sequence). The CDR3 has 14 residues. CDR3 protein: CASSLASGIPEQYF. In DNA form, the CDR3 reads TGTGCCAGCAGCTTAGCGTCAGGAATCCCCGAGCAGTACTTC.

This clone was observed once. V gene TRBV10-3 combines with J gene TRBJ2-3, with 8 nucleotides matching TRBD1. Germline V CDR1 and CDR2: ENHRY, SYGVKD. The CDR3 spans 17 residues. After removal of 2 bases from V and 3 bases from J, the junction contained 10 bases not matched to a gene. The CDR3 DNA sequence: TGTGCCATCAGTGAGGGAACTGGACAGGGTGAAACAGATACGCAGTATTTT. It is translated as CAISEGTGQGETDTQYF.

This CDR3 is CASSRLAGAASPQYF. CDR3 nucleotide sequence: TGTGCCAGCTCACGGTTGGCGGGAGCGGCCAGTCCGCAGTATTTT. The gene calls are TRBV18 and TRBJ2-3, with 7 bases aligning to TRBD2. The J segment lost 10 bases and the V segment lost 4 bases, leaving 14 bases of the junction unmatched. This CDR3 region has 15 residues. Germline values: CDR1 KGHSH, CDR2 LQKENI.

V gene TRBV18 combines with J gene TRBJ1-5; 8 positions agree with TRBD1. Germline trimming cut 4 bases from V and 11 bases from J; bases unmatched to any gene: 10. The CDR3 runs to 14 residues. Germline CDR1 is KGHSH and CDR2 is LQKENI. CDR3 sequence (DNA): TGTGCCAGCTCACGGGACAGGCAAAGTACAACCCAGCATTTT. Translation gives CASSRDRQSTTQHF.

The gene calls are TRBV6-5 and TRBJ1-1; D unclear. CDR1 is MNHEY, CDR2 SVGAGI, per germline. V was pared by 10 bases and J by 8 bases, with 14 bases between. The CDR3 loop spans 11 amino acids. DNA for the CDR3: TGTGCCATTCGAAATCGGGGAGAAGCTTTCTTT. Its translation: CAIRNRGEAFF.

The chain combines TRBV7-2 with TRBJ1-4; D not resolved. CDR1 and CDR2 (germline): SGHTA, FQGNSA. V dropped 4 bases and J dropped 8 bases, with 11 bases sitting between them. This CDR3 contains 13 residues. CDR3 nucleotide sequence: TGTGCCAGCAGCTCCTATATCGGGGAAAAACTGTTTTTT. Its translation is CASSSYIGEKLFF.

This sequence joins TRBV7-3 and TRBJ1-1, with a weak D call TRBD1 (5 bases). CDR3 length: 15 residues. Germline lookup yields CDR1 SGHTA and CDR2 FQGTGA. V dropped 4 bases and J dropped 4 bases, with 16 bases sitting between them. The CDR3 protein is CASSYQGAGSTEAFF. The CDR3 bases are TGTGCCAGCAGCTATCAGGGTGCAGGTAGCACTGAAGCTTTCTTT.

The chain couples TRBV27 to TRBJ2-7, with D possibly called TRBD1 or TRBD2 (5 bases each). V was clipped by 2 bases and J by 3 bases, with 17 bases between them. Germline CDR1 is MNHEY and CDR2 is SMNVEV (reference sequence). There are 16 residues in the CDR3. CDR3 amino acids: CASSLRGRDLNYEQYF. In nucleotides, the CDR3 is TGTGCCAGCAGTTTAAGGGGACGGGACCTCAACTACGAGCAGTACTTC.

V gene TRBV10-3 combines with J gene TRBJ2-5, with D possibly being TRBD1 (5 bases). Germline V lookup: CDR1 ENHRY, CDR2 SYGVKD. Trimming pared 6 bases from V and 4 bases from J, leaving 12 bases between. The CDR3 spans 13 residues. CDR3 sequence (DNA): TGTGCCATCAGCCTGACAGACCTAGAGACCCAGTACTTC. Amino acid sequence: CAISLTDLETQYF.

The V call is TRBV6-2 or TRBV6-3, the J call TRBJ1-1, with 9 nucleotides matching TRBD1. The trim removed 3 bases at V and 6 bases at J, leaving 11 bases unmatched. The CDR3 loop spans 16 amino acids. Germline-derived CDR1 and CDR2 are MNHEY and SVGEGT. This CDR3 is CASSYNRGPLVAEAFF. CDR3 in DNA: TGTGCCAGCAGTTATAACAGGGGGCCGTTAGTTGCTGAAGCTTTCTTT.

The chain carries TRBV13 and TRBJ1-1, with 8 bases identical to TRBD1. V shed 5 bases and J 3 bases; nucleotides not matched to a gene: 11. This CDR3 spans 16 amino acids. Germline CDR1 is PRHDT and CDR2 is FYEKMQ (reference sequence). The CDR3 DNA follows: TGTGCCAGCAGCGCGGGTGCCGGGACAGGCTACACTGAAGCTTTCTTT. Translated: CASSAGAGTGYTEAFF.

V gene TRBV15 combines with J gene TRBJ1-2; possible D gene TRBD1, 5 bases. Trimming took off 0 bases at V and 4 bases at J, with 21 bases between the two ends. Germline-derived CDR1 and CDR2 are LNHNV and YYDKDF (reference sequence). The CDR3 covers 18 residues. The CDR3 region is CATSRDGPYTGGVYGYTF. The CDR3 DNA sequence: TGTGCCACCAGCAGAGATGGCCCATACACAGGTGGGGTCTATGGCTACACCTTC.

The V gene is TRBV11-2, the J gene TRBJ1-2; D may be TRBD1 (5 bases). Germline assignment: CDR1 SGHAT and CDR2 FQNNGV. V was pared by 5 bases and J by 6 bases, with 25 bases between. CDR3 size: 17 residues. In DNA form, the CDR3 reads TGTGCCAGCAGCCCAAATAACTTGGGGCAGGGAAAGGATGGCTACACCTTC. This gives the protein CASSPNNLGQGKDGYTF.